The 25 T cell receptor beta chains below all came from one sample that was sequenced in a study of spatial heterogeneity in lung cancer. The time point: sample taken at primary tumor resection. Unsorted whole RNA samples from tumor, nontumor lung or frozen PBMC were sequenced. TCRdb re-called the 5' RACE reads through MiXCR, storing one row per CDR3 protein. The sample lists about 92,000 distinct CDR3 sequences, roughly 12% occurring once. The sample consisted of PBMCs, taken at surgery. These receptors were obtained from a male donor with early-stage non-small cell lung cancer.

CDR3 loop: CASLSAGGHQETQYF. The CDR3 nucleotides read TGTGCCAGCTTATCCGCGGGGGGTCACCAAGAGACCCAGTACTTC. The chain employs TRBV2 and TRBJ2-5, with 8 bases that match TRBD2. J was trimmed by 0 bases and V by 8 bases; bases with no gene match: 8. The CDR3 length is 15 residues. The germline gives CDR1 SNHLY, CDR2 FYNNEI.

This chain uses TRBV20-1 with TRBJ1-1; no clear D. V lost 0 bases and J 6 bases, leaving 20 bases between the germline ends. This CDR3 region has 16 residues. The V gene's germline CDR1 is DFQATT and CDR2 SNEGSKA (reference sequence). CDR3 nucleotide sequence: TGCAGTGCTAGAGATCCCGGCGCAGCCCCTGGGGCTGAAGCTTTCTTT. Translating it yields CSARDPGAAPGAEAFF.

The chain combines TRBV7-2 with TRBJ1-6; D remains ambiguous. CDR1 is SGHTA, CDR2 FQGNSA, per germline. V was cut by 5 bases and J by 5 bases, with 10 bases left in between. The CDR3 covers 14 residues. CDR3 DNA sequence: TGTGCCAGCAGCCTTTGGGGAGATAATTCACCCCTCCACTTT. It encodes CASSLWGDNSPLHF.

This clonotype was counted ten times or more. The V call is TRBV4-2, the J call TRBJ2-6; 11 nucleotides match TRBD2. Germline-derived CDR1 and CDR2 are LGHNA and YNFKEQ. The CDR3 totals 18 residues. V trimming: 4 bases; J trimming: 1 base; junction bases outside the gene matches: 6. The CDR3 protein is CASSPLRTSGSGANVLTF. The DNA for the CDR3 is TGTGCCAGCAGCCCCCTTCGGACTAGCGGGTCTGGGGCCAACGTCCTGACTTTC.

This clonotype turned up a few times. This chain links TRBV20-1 with TRBJ2-7, with a weak D call TRBD1 (7 bases). The length of the CDR3 is 13 residues. Germline V CDR1 and CDR2: DFQATT, SNEGSKA (reference sequence). V was clipped by 4 bases and J by 4 bases, with 14 bases between them. CDR3 loop: CSAIRQGLYEQYF. Here the CDR3 DNA reads TGCAGTGCTATACGACAGGGACTTTACGAGCAGTACTTC.

This clonotype was counted only a few times. This chain uses TRBV30 with TRBJ2-7, with D unclear. The V end was cut by 0 bases, the J end by 3 bases, with 6 bases between. Germline V gives CDR1 GTSNPN, CDR2 SVGIG (reference sequence). CDR3 length: 12 amino acids. The CDR3 DNA reads as TGTGCCTGGAGTGTTGCGGACTACGAGCAGTACTTC. Translated: CAWSVADYEQYF.

The gene calls are TRBV5-1 and TRBJ2-7; D is ambiguous. Per the germline V gene, CDR1 is SGHRS and CDR2 is YFSETQ. The CDR3 spans 13 residues. Trimming cost V 6 bases and J 2 bases, with 12 bases left between them. The CDR3 spells CASNDPGAYEQYF. The CDR3 coding sequence is TGCGCCAGCAACGACCCGGGCGCCTACGAGCAGTACTTC.

This clonotype occurred many times. The chain joins TRBV20-1 to TRBJ1-4; D not resolved. The CDR3 extends over 13 amino acids. The V end lost 3 bases, the J end lost 7 bases, and 12 bases lay between the germline ends. From germline, CDR1 is DFQATT and CDR2 SNEGSKA (reference sequence). DNA of the CDR3: TGCAGTGCTAGTCGGGGAATGACTGAAAAACTGTTTTTT. It is translated as CSASRGMTEKLFF.

This clonotype has a handful of counts. This chain uses TRBV4-2 with TRBJ1-1; no reliable D call. Germline CDR1 and CDR2: LGHNA and YNFKEQ. The CDR3 has 15 amino acids. With 1 base removed from V and 1 base from J, the gap between germline ends came to 10 bases. The CDR3 DNA is TGTGCCAGCAGCCAAGGTGGTCGGCAGAACACTGAAGCTTTCTTT. Amino acids: CASSQGGRQNTEAFF.

This clonotype appeared a few times. The CDR3 nucleotides read TGCGCCAGCAGGGAGGGACTAGCAGAATGGGAGACCCAGTACTTC. It codes for CASREGLAEWETQYF. The chain uses TRBV5-1 and TRBJ2-5; 9 nucleotides line up with TRBD2. This CDR3 comprises 15 residues. V shed 5 bases, J shed 5 bases, and the junction held 10 bases outside the gene matches. CDR1 and CDR2 (germline): SGHRS, YFSETQ.

The table lists this clonotype with a few counts. V is TRBV23-1 and J is TRBJ1-5; TRBD1 might be the D (5 bases). TRBV23-1 is flagged as an ORF with uncertain function. The CDR3 has 18 residues. The ends were cut back, 2 bases at V and 1 base at J, with 18 bases in the middle. The CDR3 is CASSQRRWTPLSNQPQHF. The CDR3 DNA reads TGCGCCAGCAGTCAAAGGAGATGGACACCCTTAAGCAATCAGCCCCAGCATTTT.

DNA for the CDR3: TGTGCCAGCTCACAAACGACAGGGAACACTGAAGCTTTCTTT. The encoded protein is CASSQTTGNTEAFF. This rearrangement joins TRBV18 to TRBJ1-1, with a possible D match to TRBD1 (6 bases). Germline values: CDR1 KGHSH, CDR2 LQKENI. CDR3 size: 14 residues. V lost 4 bases to trimming and J lost 1 base, with 10 bases between them.

The V gene is TRBV5-1, the J gene TRBJ1-6; 7 nucleotides align to TRBD1. V dropped 3 bases and J dropped 6; count of bases not matched to a gene: 6. Germline V gene sequence: CDR1 SGHRS, CDR2 YFSETQ. This CDR3 spans 15 amino acids. The chain's CDR3 is CASSSTGDRNSPLHF. The CDR3, as DNA: TGCGCCAGCAGCTCTACAGGGGATCGTAATTCACCCCTCCACTTT.

This clonotype was observed many times. J is TRBJ2-5 and V is TRBV10-3, with 10 bases that match TRBD2. The CDR3 loop spans 15 amino acids. In germline, CDR1 is ENHRY, CDR2 SYGVKD. The V and J ends lost 0 bases and 11 bases, in that order; junction bases with no gene match: 9. DNA for the CDR3: TGTGCCATCAGTGAGTCGCCTAGCGGGGGCACTCATCAGTACTTC. It is translated as CAISESPSGGTHQYF.

The rearrangement joins TRBV11-2 to TRBJ2-3; 9 bases line up with TRBD2. CDR3 length: 15 residues. With V trimmed by 1 base and J by 2 bases, 1 base remained unmatched. Germline-derived CDR1 and CDR2 are SGHAT and FQNNGV. The CDR3 nucleotides are TGTGCCAGCAGCTTAGGCGGGAGGGCCACAGATACGCAGTATTTT. As protein: CASSLGGRATDTQYF.

This clonotype was seen only a few times. This sequence joins TRBV7-9 and TRBJ2-3; D unresolved. The CDR3 contains 12 residues. Germline V lookup: CDR1 SEHNR, CDR2 FQNEAQ (reference sequence). With 2 bases removed from V and 6 bases from J, the gap between germline ends came to 6 bases. The CDR3 DNA reads as TGTGCCAGCAGCTTACTAATGGATACGCAGTATTTT. Translating it yields CASSLLMDTQYF.

This clonotype was counted a few times. The rearrangement uses TRBV29-1 and TRBJ2-7; D possibly corresponds to TRBD1 (6 bases). Trimming stripped 7 bases from V and 1 base from J, with 29 bases between. Germline V CDR1 and CDR2: SQVTM, ANQGSEA. The CDR3 spans 18 residues. CDR3 nucleotide sequence: TGCAGCGCTTACGCCAATTCTGACAGGTTGGGTCTGTCCTACGAGCAGTACTTC. Residues: CSAYANSDRLGLSYEQYF.

This clonotype was observed many times. The V gene is TRBV6-5, the J gene TRBJ2-5; the D gene is possibly TRBD2 (6 bases). The CDR3 is 14 residues long. Trimming removed 2 bases from V and 5 bases from J, with 12 bases in between. Germline assignment: CDR1 MNHEY and CDR2 SVGAGI. The DNA of the CDR3 is TGTGCCAGCAGTTACGCGGGACCTTGGGAGACCCAGTACTTC. Protein product: CASSYAGPWETQYF.

This clonotype has a handful of counts. The chain recombines TRBV6-1 with TRBJ2-1; a possible D gene is TRBD2 (5 bases). Germline V gene sequence: CDR1 MNHNS, CDR2 SASEGT. The CDR3 consists of 15 residues. Trimming stripped 1 base from V and 0 bases from J, with 7 bases between. CDR3: CASSEGSASYNEQFF. The CDR3 DNA follows: TGTGCCAGCAGTGAAGGTAGCGCCTCCTACAATGAGCAGTTCTTC.

This clonotype came up a few times. V and J are TRBV25-1 and TRBJ2-7, with D perhaps matching TRBD2 (6 bases). The V gene lost 6 bases and the J gene lost 2 bases, with 11 bases spanning the gap. Germline assignment: CDR1 MGHDK and CDR2 SYGVNS. CDR3 size: 13 residues. The CDR3 region is CASRPSGAYEQYF. CDR3 coding DNA: TGTGCCAGCAGACCCTCGGGGGCCTACGAGCAGTACTTC.

This clonotype turned up a few times. V and J are TRBV21-1 and TRBJ2-4; TRBD1, as called in the table, went unchecked against the DNA. TRBV21-1 is a pseudogene locus. The CDR3 sequence is 16 residues long. The DNA for the CDR3 is TGTGCCAGCAGCAAGACATCAGACAGAGTCAAAAACATTCAGTACTTC. Amino acid sequence: CASSKTSDRVKNIQYF.

The J gene is TRBJ2-1, the V gene TRBV5-1; TRBD2 matches at 7 bases. The ends lost 0 bases at V and 3 bases at J; junction bases unmatched: 3. The CDR3 spans 15 residues. In germline, CDR1 is SGHRS, CDR2 YFSETQ. The CDR3 DNA reads as TGCGCCAGCAGCTTGGATGCGGGAGTCTACAATGAGCAGTTCTTC. Its translation: CASSLDAGVYNEQFF.

The chain employs TRBV12-3 or TRBV12-4 and TRBJ2-7; 9 bases are a match to TRBD1. The V segment lost 3 bases and the J segment 7 bases; nucleotides outside the gene matches: 13. The CDR3 covers 16 residues. CDR3 sequence reads: CASSFTGSGQGKEQYF. The CDR3 DNA sequence: TGTGCCAGCAGTTTTACGGGCAGCGGACAGGGGAAAGAGCAGTACTTC.

V is TRBV6-2 or TRBV6-3 and J is TRBJ2-1; 11 bases are shared with TRBD2. The trim removed 2 bases at V and 7 bases at J, leaving 4 bases unmatched. This CDR3 comprises 15 residues. Germline V gene lookup returns CDR1 MNHEY and CDR2 SVGEGT. For the CDR3, the DNA is TGTGCCAGCAGTTACGGCCTAGCGGGGGGTAATGAGCAGTTCTTC. This sequence encodes CASSYGLAGGNEQFF.

The table lists this clonotype with a few counts. V and J are TRBV10-3 and TRBJ2-3; 13 nucleotides align to TRBD2. CDR3 size: 16 residues. Trimming cost V 7 bases and J 2 bases; bases outside gene matches: 6. The germline gives CDR1 ENHRY, CDR2 SYGVKD. CDR3 amino acids: CAIMNGLAGDTDTQYF. DNA for the CDR3: TGTGCCATCATGAACGGACTAGCGGGGGACACAGATACGCAGTATTTT.